The following is a T cell receptor beta chain sequence with its context. Its antigen is not known. The sample originates from a study of a mutant IDH1 vaccine in newly diagnosed glioma. Study details: First vaccine doses came 4-6 weeks after radiotherapy alone, or with temozolomide cycles. Treated patients showed a male proportion of 62.5%, a female proportion of about 38%, and a mean age of roughly 40 years.

Time point noted: week 5, during vaccination. With topical imiquimod, each dose of the vaccine consisted of 300 ug of mutant IDH1 20-mer peptide. Germline CDR1 is DFQATT and CDR2 is SNEGSKA (reference sequence). The CDR3 has 11 residues. The ends were cut back, 3 bases at V and 6 bases at J, with 8 bases in the middle. Using immunoSEQ multiplex PCR, the repertoire was profiled, and TCRdb retains in-frame clones only, with some absent. The sample lists around 52,000 clones, around 89% occurring once. The receptor comes from a woman aged 35 to 49 with glioma. Here the sequenced sample was PBMCs, taken from a glioma patient whose treatment included an IDH1 peptide vaccine. V gene TRBV20-1 combines with J gene TRBJ1-1, with D tentatively TRBD1 (5 bases). CDR3 sequence: CSARWGPEAFF. CDR3 DNA sequence: TGCAGTGCTAGGTGGGGCCCTGAAGCTTTCTTT.